This T cell receptor beta chain was found in a study of shared clonotypes between healthy human individuals. Note on this clone: Its target is unknown.

The data were produced by immunoSEQ multiplex PCR, yet TCRdb's version contains in-frame clones alone and is incomplete. Of 2 million to 2.5 million clones in the sample, approximately 96% were seen once. With 7 bases clipped from V and 2 bases from J, the junction kept 15 bases outside the gene matches. Germline lookup yields CDR1 SGHRS and CDR2 YFSETQ. The CDR3 sequence is 17 residues long. Notes on the study in general: Sharing of clonotypes among donors was expected to vary with sequencing depth. Incompleteness in sorted-subset sequencing, despite large depth, was shown by rarefaction. The naive CD4 repertoires of a handful of donors were compared, and about 5% of clonotypes were shared.

The sequence derives from a man between 18 and 29 years old in good health. This chain joins TRBV5-1 and TRBJ1-1, with 9 bases matching TRBD1. The sequenced material came from naive CD4+ T cells sorted from blood. As for subset: CD45RA+ positively selected. CDR3 nucleotides: TGCGCCAGCGAGGACAGGGGCCGGACGGGGCTCAACACTGAAGCTTTCTTT. Encoded protein: CASEDRGRTGLNTEAFF.